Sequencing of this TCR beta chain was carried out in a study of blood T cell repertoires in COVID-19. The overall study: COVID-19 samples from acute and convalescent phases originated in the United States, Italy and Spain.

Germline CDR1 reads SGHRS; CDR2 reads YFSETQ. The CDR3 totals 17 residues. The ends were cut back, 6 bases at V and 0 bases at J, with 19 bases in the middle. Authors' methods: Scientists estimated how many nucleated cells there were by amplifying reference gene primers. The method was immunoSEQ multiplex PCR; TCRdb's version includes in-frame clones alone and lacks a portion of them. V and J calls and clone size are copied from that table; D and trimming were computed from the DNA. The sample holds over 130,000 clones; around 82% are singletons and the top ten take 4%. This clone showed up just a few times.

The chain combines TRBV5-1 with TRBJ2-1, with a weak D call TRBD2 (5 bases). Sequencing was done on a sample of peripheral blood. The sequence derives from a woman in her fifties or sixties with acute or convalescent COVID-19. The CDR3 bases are TGCGCCAGCAAACAGCGGACCAATCTTAGCTCCTACAATGAGCAGTTCTTC. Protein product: CASKQRTNLSSYNEQFF.